The 28 T cell receptor beta chains reported below all come from one sample, sequenced in a study of blood T cell repertoires in COVID-19. Sequenced by immunoSEQ multiplex PCR; TCRdb stores in-frame clones only, minus some. Of 250,000 to 300,000 clones in the sample, about 83% were seen once. Sequenced sample: peripheral blood. The receptors derive from a man aged 80 or over with acute or convalescent COVID-19.

CDR3 bases: TGTGCCAGCAGCGTAGTCGGGGTGGTGGCAGATACGCAGTATTTT. It codes for CASSVVGVVADTQYF. This sequence joins TRBV9 and TRBJ2-3; D is possibly TRBD2 (5 bases). Germline values: CDR1 SGDLS, CDR2 YYNGEE. The ends were cut back, 0 bases at V and 4 bases at J, with 12 bases in the middle. The CDR3 has 15 amino acids.

This chain links TRBV11-2 with TRBJ2-2; 9 bases are a match to TRBD2. Germline loops: CDR1 SGHAT, CDR2 FQNNGV. V was pared by 1 base and J by 5 bases, with 5 bases of the junction left unmatched. CDR3 length: 16 amino acids. The CDR3: CASSLGVAGATGELFF. CDR3 bases: TGTGCCAGCAGCTTAGGGGTAGCGGGAGCTACCGGGGAGCTGTTTTTT.

The chain combines TRBV30 with TRBJ1-4; D is perhaps TRBD1 (6 bases). The ends were cut back, 8 bases at V and 7 bases at J, with 11 bases in the middle. This CDR3 spans 11 amino acids. Germline V gene lookup returns CDR1 GTSNPN and CDR2 SVGIG (reference sequence). The CDR3 loop reads CALGASEKLFF. DNA of the CDR3: TGTGCCCTGGGGGCCAGTGAAAAACTGTTTTTT.

The chain is built from TRBV7-3 and TRBJ2-1; 7 bases align to TRBD1. Germline V gives CDR1 SGHTA, CDR2 FQGTGA. Unmatched junction bases numbered 5, after V lost 3 bases and J lost 3 bases. This CDR3 has 15 amino acids. The DNA for the CDR3 is TGTGCCAGCAGCTTTACAGGGGTAAGCTACAATGAGCAGTTCTTC. It encodes CASSFTGVSYNEQFF.

This sequence joins TRBV9 and TRBJ2-1; tentative D call: TRBD1 (5 bases). The CDR3 covers 17 residues. Trimming shortened V by 5 bases and J by 0 bases, and 18 bases separated the two germline ends. Germline CDR1 is SGDLS and CDR2 is YYNGEE. This chain's CDR3 is CASSTIGAIASYNEQFF. The CDR3, as DNA: TGTGCCAGCAGTACGATAGGGGCAATAGCCTCCTACAATGAGCAGTTCTTC.

This chain connects TRBV19 to TRBJ2-6; D remains ambiguous. V gave up 11 bases and J gave up 0 bases, with 14 bases separating them. The CDR3 is made up of 15 amino acids. In germline, CDR1 is LNHDA, CDR2 SQIVND (reference sequence). The CDR3 region has the DNA TGTGCCGCGTCCGCACGCAACTCTGGGGCCAACGTCCTGACTTTC. Translating it yields CAASARNSGANVLTF.

The rearrangement joins TRBV27 to TRBJ2-7, with a weak D call TRBD1 (6 bases). V lost 6 bases to trimming and J lost 2 bases, with 14 bases between them. The germline gives CDR1 MNHEY, CDR2 SMNVEV (reference sequence). The CDR3 loop spans 14 amino acids. The DNA of the CDR3 is TGTGCCAGCAGCTCCGGGACACCCCCCTACGAGCAGTACTTC. Its translation: CASSSGTPPYEQYF.

This chain uses TRBV6-4 with TRBJ1-1; TRBD1 matches 7 bases. The CDR3 contains 15 residues. The junction had 1 base not matched to a gene; V was cut back by 0 bases and J by 0 bases. The germline gives CDR1 MRHNA, CDR2 SNTAGT. CDR3 amino acids: CASSDSDRMNTEAFF. CDR3 nucleotide sequence: TGTGCCAGCAGTGACTCGGACAGGATGAACACTGAAGCTTTCTTT.

The chain employs TRBV30 and TRBJ1-4, with a weak D call TRBD1 (6 bases). V gave up 2 bases and J gave up 11 bases, with 30 bases separating them. CDR1 GTSNPN and CDR2 SVGIG come from the germline V gene (reference sequence). This CDR3 has 18 residues. CDR3 in amino acids: CAWSNITDHRISRGKLFF. The DNA of the CDR3 is TGTGCCTGGAGTAATATTACGGACCACAGAATTTCGAGGGGGAAACTGTTTTTT.

The J gene is TRBJ1-5, the V gene TRBV19; no firm D call. V was clipped by 3 bases and J by 0 bases, with 9 bases between them. Germline CDR1 is LNHDA and CDR2 is SQIVND (reference sequence). The CDR3 extends over 15 amino acids. The CDR3 protein is CASSIGRYSNQPQHF. The CDR3 DNA is TGTGCCAGTAGTATTGGCCGTTATAGCAATCAGCCCCAGCATTTT.

The chain recombines TRBV19 with TRBJ2-3; 12 nucleotides line up with TRBD2. J lost 0 bases, V lost 3 bases, and 7 bases had no gene match. This CDR3 is built from 18 residues. The germline gives CDR1 LNHDA, CDR2 SQIVND (reference sequence). Here the CDR3 DNA reads TGTGCCAGTAGTATCTCAACTAGCGGGAGGCGCAGCACAGATACGCAGTATTTT. It yields the protein CASSISTSGRRSTDTQYF.

This chain uses TRBV5-5 with TRBJ2-7, with 7 bases matching TRBD1. The CDR3 contains 16 residues. Germline trimming cut 5 bases from V and 4 bases from J; bases unmatched to any gene: 15. Germline V gene lookup returns CDR1 SGHKS and CDR2 YYEKEE (reference sequence). The CDR3 DNA is TGTGCCAGCAGTTTAATAACAGGGGTCCCCTCTTACGAGCAGTACTTC. As protein: CASSLITGVPSYEQYF.

This chain links TRBV24-1 with TRBJ2-1; 9 nucleotides match TRBD2. Germline-derived CDR1 and CDR2 are KGHDR and SFDVKD. V lost 1 base, J lost 9 bases, and 9 bases stayed unmatched. The CDR3 is made up of 16 amino acids. DNA of the CDR3: TGTGCCACCAGTGATTTAAGCGGGGGGACTTACGGTGAGCAGTTCTTC. Residues: CATSDLSGGTYGEQFF.

This clone turned up a few times. The chain has TRBV7-8 and TRBJ2-7; 7 nucleotides agree with TRBD1. The J segment lost 7 bases and the V segment lost 4 bases, leaving 10 bases of the junction unmatched. The germline V gene encodes CDR1 SGHVS and CDR2 FQNEAQ. The CDR3 has 14 residues. CDR3: CASSSPGQPREQYF. DNA for the CDR3: TGTGCCAGCAGCTCGCCGGGACAGCCGAGGGAGCAGTACTTC.

V usage is TRBV7-8 and J usage is TRBJ2-5; 8 bases map to TRBD2. The CDR3 consists of 14 residues. CDR1 is SGHVS and CDR2 is FQNEAQ in the germline V gene. Trimming took 3 bases from V and 1 from J; bases not matched to a gene: 1. The CDR3 protein is CASSFAGGQETQYF. DNA for the CDR3: TGTGCCAGCAGCTTCGCGGGGGGCCAAGAGACCCAGTACTTC.

This rearrangement joins TRBV7-6 to TRBJ2-1; 8 bases match TRBD2. The CDR3 loop spans 16 amino acids. CDR1 and CDR2 (germline): SGHVS, FNYEAQ. V dropped 6 bases and J dropped 1; count of bases not matched to a gene: 8. The CDR3 DNA sequence: TGTGCCAGCAGTTCAGGGGCGGGAGGATCCTACAATGAGCAGTTCTTC. Its translation is CASSSGAGGSYNEQFF.

The chain joins TRBV3-1 (or the pseudogene TRBV3-2) to TRBJ1-2; 7 bases agree with TRBD1. The CDR3 has 13 residues. Germline lookup yields CDR1 LGHDT and CDR2 YNNKEL (reference sequence). After removal of 2 bases from V and 5 bases from J, the junction contained 2 bases not matched to a gene. CDR3 DNA: TGTGCCAGCAGCCAACAGGGGGAGTATGGCTACACCTTC. Amino acids: CASSQQGEYGYTF.

V is TRBV7-6 and J is TRBJ1-3; tentative D call: TRBD1 (6 bases). Trimming took off 2 bases at V and 0 bases at J, with 26 bases between the two ends. Germline V lookup: CDR1 SGHVS, CDR2 FNYEAQ. This CDR3 has 21 amino acids. CDR3 residues: CASSLRPSGHPQTSSGNTIYF. Written as DNA, the CDR3 is TGTGCCAGCAGCTTAAGGCCATCGGGACACCCCCAAACTTCCTCTGGAAACACCATATATTTT.

The chain carries TRBV7-2 and TRBJ1-4; 9 positions agree with TRBD1. The germline CDR1 and CDR2 sequences are SGHTA and FQGNSA. The CDR3 has 15 amino acids. V was pared by 5 bases and J by 7 bases, with 8 bases of the junction left unmatched. The CDR3 DNA follows: TGTGCCAGCAGCGCACCCGGGACAGGGCGTGAAAAACTGTTTTTT. Translated: CASSAPGTGREKLFF.

The chain carries TRBV7-2 and TRBJ2-2; the match to TRBD2 covers 7 bases. This CDR3 has 14 amino acids. With 4 bases clipped from V and 6 bases from J, the junction kept 5 bases outside the gene matches. The V gene's germline CDR1 is SGHTA and CDR2 FQGNSA. The CDR3: CASSSGLSSGELFF. As DNA, the CDR3 is TGTGCCAGCAGCTCGGGACTAAGTTCCGGGGAGCTGTTTTTT.

V is TRBV6-6 and J is TRBJ2-7; 8 bases align to TRBD2. Germline values: CDR1 MNHNY, CDR2 SVGAGI (reference sequence). The CDR3 contains 16 residues. V dropped 0 bases and J dropped 4; count of bases not matched to a gene: 8. CDR3 protein: CASSYSSTSGNYEQYF. CDR3 in DNA: TGTGCCAGCAGTTACTCGAGCACTAGCGGAAATTACGAGCAGTACTTC.

The gene calls are TRBV5-1 and TRBJ2-3; D not resolved. V was clipped by 3 bases and J by 3 bases, with 20 bases between them. Germline loops: CDR1 SGHRS, CDR2 YFSETQ. The CDR3 has 17 residues. In nucleotides, the CDR3 is TGCGCCAGCAGCTCGTATGATGTGCTCGAGGTAACAGATACGCAGTATTTT. Protein: CASSSYDVLEVTDTQYF. The whole variable domain, remainder taken from reference TRBV5-1 and TRBJ2-3, is KAGVTQTPRYLIKTRGQQVTLSCSPISGHRSVSWYQQTPGQGLQFLFEYFSETQRNKGNFPGRFSGRQFSNSRSEMNVSTLELGDSALYLCASSSYDVLEVTDTQYFGPGTRLTVL.

This clone occurred a few times. This chain joins TRBV19 and TRBJ1-2; weak D call: TRBD1 (5 bases). Germline CDR1 LNHDA, CDR2 SQIVND (reference sequence). Trimming pared 3 bases from V and 1 base from J, leaving 9 bases between. This CDR3 spans 14 amino acids. The CDR3 here is CASSIFGGNYGYTF. The CDR3 DNA reads as TGTGCCAGTAGTATTTTCGGGGGTAACTATGGCTACACCTTC.

This clone was counted a few times. The chain carries TRBV3-1 (or the pseudogene TRBV3-2) and TRBJ1-1; D not resolved. CDR3 length: 13 amino acids. CDR1 is LGHDT, CDR2 YNNKEL, per germline (reference sequence). The ends were cut back, 1 base at V and 5 bases at J, with 8 bases in the middle. CDR3 sequence (DNA): TGTGCCAGCAGCCAAGTTAGTGTTACTGAAGCTTTCTTT. Amino acids: CASSQVSVTEAFF.

Only a few counts were recorded for this clone. The CDR3 DNA sequence: TGCGCCAGCAGCCCTAGCGGGAGCAATGAGCAGTTCTTC. Amino acid sequence: CASSPSGSNEQFF. This chain joins TRBV5-1 and TRBJ2-1; TRBD2 matches at 10 bases. With V trimmed by 4 bases and J by 6 bases, 1 base remained unmatched. From germline, CDR1 is SGHRS and CDR2 YFSETQ. CDR3 length: 13 residues.

The rearrangement links TRBV19 to TRBJ2-7; 8 bases agree with TRBD2. The ends lost 7 bases at V and 3 bases at J; junction bases unmatched: 14. CDR1 and CDR2 from the germline V gene are LNHDA and SQIVND (reference sequence). This CDR3 region has 16 residues. The CDR3 loop reads CASISKSGRRGYEQYF. The CDR3 DNA reads TGTGCCAGTATCTCAAAGAGCGGGAGACGAGGCTACGAGCAGTACTTC.

The chain is built from TRBV7-3 and TRBJ2-5; weak D call: TRBD1 (6 bases). Germline values: CDR1 SGHTA, CDR2 FQGTGA. Trimming took off 5 bases at V and 3 bases at J, with 10 bases between the two ends. The CDR3 spans 13 residues. CDR3 DNA sequence: TGTGCCAGCAGCCTGGACAGAGAAGAGACCCAGTACTTC. Its translation: CASSLDREETQYF.

V and J are TRBV18 and TRBJ2-3; unclear D gene. Germline-derived CDR1 and CDR2 are KGHSH and LQKENI. CDR3 length equals 12 residues. The V end was cut by 3 bases, the J end by 5 bases, with 6 bases between. CDR3 in DNA: TGTGCCAGCTCACCCCCCGGAGATACGCAGTATTTT. This gives the protein CASSPPGDTQYF. Drawing the rest from reference TRBV18 and TRBJ2-3, the complete variable domain is NAGVMQNPRHLVRRRGQEARLRCSPMKGHSHVYWYRQLPEEGLKFMVYLQKENIIDESGMPKERFSAEFPKEGPSILRIQQVVRGDSAAYFCASSPPGDTQYFGPGTRLTVL.